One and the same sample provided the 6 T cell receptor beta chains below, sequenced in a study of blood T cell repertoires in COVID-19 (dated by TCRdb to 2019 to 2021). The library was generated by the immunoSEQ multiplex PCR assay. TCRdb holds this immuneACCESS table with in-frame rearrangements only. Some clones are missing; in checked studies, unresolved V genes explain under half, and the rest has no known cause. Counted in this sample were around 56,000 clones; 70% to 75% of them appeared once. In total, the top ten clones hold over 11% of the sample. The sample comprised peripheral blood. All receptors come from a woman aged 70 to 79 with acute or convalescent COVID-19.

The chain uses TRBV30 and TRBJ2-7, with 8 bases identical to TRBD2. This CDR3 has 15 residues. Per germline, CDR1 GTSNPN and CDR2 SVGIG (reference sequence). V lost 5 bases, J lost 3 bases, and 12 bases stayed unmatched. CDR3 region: CAWGRPGSGGYEQYF. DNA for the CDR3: TGTGCCTGGGGTAGGCCAGGGAGCGGGGGCTACGAGCAGTACTTC.

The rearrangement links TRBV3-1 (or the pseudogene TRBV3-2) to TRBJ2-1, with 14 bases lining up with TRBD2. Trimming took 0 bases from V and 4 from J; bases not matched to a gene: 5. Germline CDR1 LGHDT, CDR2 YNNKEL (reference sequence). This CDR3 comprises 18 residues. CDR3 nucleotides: TGTGCCAGCAGCCAAGACGTGGGACTAGCGGGGGTTTACAATGAGCAGTTCTTC. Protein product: CASSQDVGLAGVYNEQFF.

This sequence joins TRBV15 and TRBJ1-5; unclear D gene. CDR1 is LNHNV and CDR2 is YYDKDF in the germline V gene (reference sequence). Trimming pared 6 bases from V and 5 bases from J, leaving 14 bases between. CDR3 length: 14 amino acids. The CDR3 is CATRLSGKDQPQHF. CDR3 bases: TGTGCCACCAGGTTGTCCGGGAAAGATCAGCCCCAGCATTTT.

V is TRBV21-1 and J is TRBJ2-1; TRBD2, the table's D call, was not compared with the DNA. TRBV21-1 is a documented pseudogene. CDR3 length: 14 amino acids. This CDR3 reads CASSTYRNYNEQFF. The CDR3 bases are TGTGCCAGCAGCACCTACCGAAACTACAATGAGCAGTTCTTC.

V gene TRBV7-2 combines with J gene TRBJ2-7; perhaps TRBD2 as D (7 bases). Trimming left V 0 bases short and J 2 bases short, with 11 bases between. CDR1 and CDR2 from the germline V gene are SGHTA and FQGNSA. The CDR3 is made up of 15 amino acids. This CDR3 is CASSLAGRGPYEQYF. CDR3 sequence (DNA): TGTGCCAGCAGCTTAGCCGGGCGGGGGCCCTACGAGCAGTACTTC.

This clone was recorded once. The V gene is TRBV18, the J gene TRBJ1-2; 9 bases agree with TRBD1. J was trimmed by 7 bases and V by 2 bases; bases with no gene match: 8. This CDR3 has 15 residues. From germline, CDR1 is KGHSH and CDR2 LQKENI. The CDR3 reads CASSPAQGARSGYTF. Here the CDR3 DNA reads TGTGCCAGCTCACCAGCACAGGGGGCTCGCAGTGGCTACACCTTC.